These T cell receptor beta chains were read from a single sample in a study of control samples from healthy donors and cancer patients. Repertoires were generated with immunoSEQ multiplex PCR, while TCRdb's copy carries only in-frame clones and drops some. The table shows 150,000 or so clones, with roughly 94% occurring only once. Sequenced: PBMCs. These receptors all come from a man in his sixties with colorectal cancer. The CDR3 runs from the conserved cysteine through the conserved F or W. D genes are given only for firm matches. Only some rows state a clone size, as once, few, many or a class for expanded clones.

CDR3 DNA,CDR3 protein,clone size,D gene,V gene,J gene
TGTGCCAGCAGCCTCAGACTAGCGGGGGCCAGCACAGATACGCAGTATTTT,CASSLRLAGASTDTQYF,NA,TRBD2,TRBV3-1/TRBV3-2,TRBJ2-3
TGTGCCACCAGTGATCCAGGACAGGGGGGCACCGGGGAGCTGTTTTTT,CATSDPGQGGTGELFF,once,TRBD1,TRBV24-1,TRBJ2-2
TGCGCCAGCAGCTTCGGACAGACTGAAGCTTTCTTT,CASSFGQTEAFF,NA,NA,TRBV5-1,TRBJ1-1
TGTGCCAGCAGCGTAGTGCCCGGACTAGCGGGGGGGCATGAGCAGTTCTTC,CASSVVPGLAGGHEQFF,NA,TRBD2,TRBV9,TRBJ2-1
TGTGCCAGCAGTTGGGAGGGCCCTCGGCAGTACTTC,CASSWEGPRQYF,NA,TRBD2,TRBV6-6,TRBJ2-7
TGCGCCAGCAGCTTGGGACAGAAATACGAGCAGTACTTC,CASSLGQKYEQYF,NA,NA,TRBV5-1,TRBJ2-7
TGTGCCAGCAGCTTTGCCAGGGGAAGGAATTCACCCCTCCACTTT,CASSFARGRNSPLHF,NA,NA,TRBV7-8,TRBJ1-6
TGTGCCAGCAGCTTAGGGTCAGGCGGGGATACGCAGTATTTT,CASSLGSGGDTQYF,NA,NA,TRBV13,TRBJ2-3
TGTGCCAGCAGCTTAGCGCCGGGGGGTAGCACAGATACGCAGTATTTT,CASSLAPGGSTDTQYF,NA,TRBD2,TRBV7-6,TRBJ2-3
TGTGCCAGCACCTTCTCGGGACAGCCTAACTATGGCTACACCTTC,CASTFSGQPNYGYTF,NA,TRBD1,TRBV7-9,TRBJ1-2
TGTGCCAGCAGCCAAGCTGGTGGGGGACTGAGCTCTGGGGCCAACGTCCTGACTTTC,CASSQAGGGLSSGANVLTF,NA,NA,TRBV3-1/TRBV3-2,TRBJ2-6
TGTGCCAGCAGCCGAAGGTCGGGGCAGGGGGAAACAGATACGCAGTATTTT,CASSRRSGQGETDTQYF,NA,TRBD1,TRBV11-2,TRBJ2-3
TGTGCCACCAGTGACTTAACCCGGACAGGGGAGAACGGCTACACCTTC,CATSDLTRTGENGYTF,NA,TRBD1,TRBV24-1,TRBJ1-2
TGTGCCAGCTCACAGCGGGACACCTACGAGCAGTACTTC,CASSQRDTYEQYF,NA,NA,TRBV18,TRBJ2-7
TGTGCCAGCAGCTTGGCCGGCTCGAGCCTATACAATGAGCAGTTCTTC,CASSLAGSSLYNEQFF,once,NA,TRBV5-4,TRBJ2-1
TGTGCCAGCGGAGATCAGCCCCAGCATTTT,CASGDQPQHF,NA,NA,TRBV6-5,TRBJ1-5
TGTGCCTGGAGCCCCTATGGCACTGAAGCTTTCTTT,CAWSPYGTEAFF,NA,NA,TRBV30,TRBJ1-1
TGCGCCAGCATCCTCTTCGCGGGCTTTAACTATGGCTACACCTTC,CASILFAGFNYGYTF,NA,NA,TRBV4-1,TRBJ1-2
TGTGCCTGGAGTCCGGGGGGGCCCACAGATACGCAGTATTTT,CAWSPGGPTDTQYF,NA,TRBD2,TRBV30,TRBJ2-3
TGTGCCAGCAGCGCCCCCGGGGGGGGCCAATATTCACCCCTCCACTTT,CASSAPGGGQYSPLHF,NA,NA,TRBV5-4,TRBJ1-6
TGCAGCGTTCGACAGGCGACCGAGCAGTACTTC,CSVRQATEQYF,NA,NA,TRBV29-1,TRBJ2-7
TGTGCCAGCAGCTTAGAAAGAGGGATAAACGGTTCACCCCTCCACTTT,CASSLERGINGSPLHF,NA,NA,TRBV7-8,TRBJ1-6
TGTGCCAGGCGCCGAAGGATAGCGGGGGTCGGAGATACGCAGTATTTT,CARRRRIAGVGDTQYF,NA,TRBD2,TRBV6-4,TRBJ2-3
TGCGCCAGCAGCCAAGATAGGGGGCGGGAAGCTTTCTTT,CASSQDRGREAFF,NA,TRBD1,TRBV4-1,TRBJ1-1
TGTGCCAGCTCCTTCTCAGGGCTCAATCAGCCCCAGCATTTT,CASSFSGLNQPQHF,few,NA,TRBV18,TRBJ1-5
TGTGCCAGCAGACGGGAAGGGGCTGGGTTGGTAGAGACCCAGTACTTC,CASRREGAGLVETQYF,NA,NA,TRBV7-8,TRBJ2-5
TGTGCCAGCAGCCTTCAGACAGGGACACTGGCACCCCTCCACTTT,CASSLQTGTLAPLHF,NA,TRBD1,TRBV9,TRBJ1-6
TGTGCCAGCAGTGAATTCCTGTCCCTAGGACAGTTAAATACGCAGTATTTT,CASSEFLSLGQLNTQYF,NA,NA,TRBV25-1,TRBJ2-3
TGTGCCAGCAGCGTAGTTGCTATATCTAGAACCGGGGAGCTGTTTTTT,CASSVVAISRTGELFF,NA,NA,TRBV9,TRBJ2-2
TGTGCCAGCAGCCAAAACAGGGGGACTAATTCACCCCTCCACTTT,CASSQNRGTNSPLHF,NA,TRBD1,TRBV6-5,TRBJ1-6
TGTGCCAGCAGCCCACGGCCCGGGACAGGGGCCTTTTTTTATGGCTACACCTTC,CASSPRPGTGAFFYGYTF,once,TRBD1,TRBV9,TRBJ1-2
TGTGCCAGCAGACGTCCGGGGACCACAGATACGCAGTATTTT,CASRRPGTTDTQYF,NA,NA,TRBV6-6,TRBJ2-3
TGTGCCAGCAGCTTAGCCCCGGGGGTATACGAGCAGTACTTC,CASSLAPGVYEQYF,NA,NA,TRBV7-2,TRBJ2-7
TGCGCCAGCAGTGAACAGTTGGGCACTGAAGCTTTCTTT,CASSEQLGTEAFF,NA,NA,TRBV10-2,TRBJ1-1
TGTGCCAGCAGCGCAACAGGGTCTGCCACTGAAGCTTTCTTT,CASSATGSATEAFF,NA,NA,TRBV5-4,TRBJ1-1
TGTGCCTGGAGTGTATACGGCGGGGGGGCCTTAGATACGCAGTATTTT,CAWSVYGGGALDTQYF,once,TRBD2,TRBV30,TRBJ2-3
TGTGCCAGCAGTTTGACTAGCGGGGCGAGTTACGAGCAGTACTTC,CASSLTSGASYEQYF,NA,TRBD2,TRBV6-6,TRBJ2-7
TGTGCCAGCAGCTTTGGACTACAAGAGACCCAGTACTTC,CASSFGLQETQYF,NA,NA,TRBV7-8,TRBJ2-5
TGTGCCAGTAGTATGAGGCAGGGAATACGGAATCAGCCCCAGCATTTT,CASSMRQGIRNQPQHF,NA,NA,TRBV19,TRBJ1-5
TGCGCCAGCAGGGAGGGGGCGAACACCGGGGAGCTGTTTTTT,CASREGANTGELFF,NA,NA,TRBV5-1,TRBJ2-2
TGTGCCAGCAGCTTGGTTCAGGGAGATAACTATGGCTACACCTTC,CASSLVQGDNYGYTF,once,NA,TRBV5-4,TRBJ1-2
TGTGCCAGCAGCGCGGGACTAGCGGAAGAGACCCAGTACTTC,CASSAGLAEETQYF,NA,TRBD2,TRBV9,TRBJ2-5
TGTGCCAGCAGTGGGGGGCCTAGCCTCCGAATCTATGGCTACACCTTC,CASSGGPSLRIYGYTF,NA,NA,TRBV2,TRBJ1-2
TGTGCCAGCAGCTTAGTTGTGGGTGTGAGGGGGCGCGCAGATACGCAGTATTTT,CASSLVVGVRGRADTQYF,once,TRBD1,TRBV7-2,TRBJ2-3
TGTGCCAGCAGCCCCTTCGACAGGAGGAGCTCCTACGAGCAGTACTTC,CASSPFDRRSSYEQYF,NA,NA,TRBV9,TRBJ2-7
TGCGCCAGCAGCCAAGCCGGGACAGGGATATCCTACGAGCAGTACTTC,CASSQAGTGISYEQYF,NA,TRBD1,TRBV4-1,TRBJ2-7
TGTGCCACCAGTGACAGGACAGAGGGCAGCGGCACCATATATTTT,CATSDRTEGSGTIYF,NA,NA,TRBV24-1,TRBJ1-3
TGTGCCAGTAAGACTAGCGGGGGAACAGATACGCAGTATTTT,CASKTSGGTDTQYF,NA,TRBD2,TRBV19,TRBJ2-3
TGTGCCAGCAGTTTATCTCCAGGGCTCTACGAGCAGTACTTC,CASSLSPGLYEQYF,once,NA,TRBV27,TRBJ2-7
TGTGCCAGCAGCTTGGGGGACGAAGGTGCTCAGTTCTTC,CASSLGDEGAQFF,NA,NA,TRBV5-4,TRBJ2-1
TGTGCCAGCTCACCCCCAACAGGGAGCTACACCTTC,CASSPPTGSYTF,NA,NA,TRBV18,TRBJ1-2
TGTGCCAGCTCACCGACCGGGACAGGGGCAGGACCCCTCCACTTT,CASSPTGTGAGPLHF,NA,TRBD1,TRBV18,TRBJ1-6
TGTGCCAGCAGCATGACAGTCTCTGGAAACACCATATATTTT,CASSMTVSGNTIYF,NA,NA,TRBV6-6,TRBJ1-3
TGCAGCGTTGAAGGGCAGGGAACTGAAGCTTTCTTT,CSVEGQGTEAFF,NA,NA,TRBV29-1,TRBJ1-1
TGCGCCAGCAGTCGGGACACCGACTATGGCTACACCTTC,CASSRDTDYGYTF,NA,NA,TRBV5-1,TRBJ1-2